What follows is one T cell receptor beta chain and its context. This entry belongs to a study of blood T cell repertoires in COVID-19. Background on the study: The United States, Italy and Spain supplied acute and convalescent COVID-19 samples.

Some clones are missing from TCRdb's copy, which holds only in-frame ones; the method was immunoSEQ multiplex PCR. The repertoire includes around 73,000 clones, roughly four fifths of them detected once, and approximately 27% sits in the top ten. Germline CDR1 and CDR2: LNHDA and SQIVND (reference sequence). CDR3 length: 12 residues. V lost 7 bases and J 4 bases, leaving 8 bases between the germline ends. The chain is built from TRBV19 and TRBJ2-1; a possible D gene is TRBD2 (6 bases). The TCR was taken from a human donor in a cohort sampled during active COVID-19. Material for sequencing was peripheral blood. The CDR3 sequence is CASISGYNEQFF. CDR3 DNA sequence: TGTGCCAGTATTAGCGGTTACAATGAGCAGTTCTTC.